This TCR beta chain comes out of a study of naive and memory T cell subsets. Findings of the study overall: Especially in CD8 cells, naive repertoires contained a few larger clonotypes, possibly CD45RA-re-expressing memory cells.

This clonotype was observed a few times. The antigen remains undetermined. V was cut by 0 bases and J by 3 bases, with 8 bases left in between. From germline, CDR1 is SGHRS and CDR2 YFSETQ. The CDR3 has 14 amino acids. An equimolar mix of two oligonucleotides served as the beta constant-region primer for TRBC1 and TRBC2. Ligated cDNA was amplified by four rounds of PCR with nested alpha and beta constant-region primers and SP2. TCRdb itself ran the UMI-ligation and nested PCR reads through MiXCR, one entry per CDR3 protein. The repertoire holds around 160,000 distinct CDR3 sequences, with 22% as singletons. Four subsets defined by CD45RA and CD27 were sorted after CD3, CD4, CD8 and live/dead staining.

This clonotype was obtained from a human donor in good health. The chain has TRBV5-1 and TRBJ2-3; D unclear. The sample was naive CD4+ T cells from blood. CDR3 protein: CASSLAYQTDTQYF. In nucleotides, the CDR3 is TGCGCCAGCAGCTTGGCCTATCAAACAGATACGCAGTATTTT. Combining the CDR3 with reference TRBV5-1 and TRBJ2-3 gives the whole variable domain KAGVTQTPRYLIKTRGQQVTLSCSPISGHRSVSWYQQTPGQGLQFLFEYFSETQRNKGNFPGRFSGRQFSNSRSEMNVSTLELGDSALYLCASSLAYQTDTQYFGPGTRLTVL.